This T cell receptor (beta chain) was documented in a study of OX40 agonist ivuxolimab in advanced cancers. The CDR3 consists of 14 residues. Germline loops: CDR1 LGHNA, CDR2 YSLEER. Trimming at V came to 3 bases and at J to 8 bases, leaving 7 bases not matched to a gene. As for this clone: As yet, its antigen is unknown.

Regarding the study as a whole: Those patients achieving a partial response at 0.1-3.0 mg/kg showed among the lowest clonal expansion. Both CD4+ and CD8+ T cell populations in blood had undergone clonal expansion by week 6 at 0.1 to 3.0 mg/kg. On average, a greater number of expanded clones characterised CD8+ T cells relative to CD4+.

Here immunoSEQ multiplex PCR was the method, and the copy in TCRdb shows in-frame clones only, minus some. This repertoire shows 70,000 to 80,000 clones, around 89% found once; its top ten account for approximately 0.38%. The receptor comes from an adult with an advanced solid tumor such as melanoma, head and neck, liver or kidney cancer. The gene calls are TRBV4-3 and TRBJ2-1, with TRBD1 matching 7 bases. The sample was CD4+ or CD8+ T cells sorted from blood, taken in a trial of the OX40 agonist ivuxolimab. CDR3 in amino acids: CASSQADRVDEQFF. The CDR3 DNA reads TGCGCCAGCAGCCAGGCCGACAGGGTAGATGAGCAGTTCTTC.